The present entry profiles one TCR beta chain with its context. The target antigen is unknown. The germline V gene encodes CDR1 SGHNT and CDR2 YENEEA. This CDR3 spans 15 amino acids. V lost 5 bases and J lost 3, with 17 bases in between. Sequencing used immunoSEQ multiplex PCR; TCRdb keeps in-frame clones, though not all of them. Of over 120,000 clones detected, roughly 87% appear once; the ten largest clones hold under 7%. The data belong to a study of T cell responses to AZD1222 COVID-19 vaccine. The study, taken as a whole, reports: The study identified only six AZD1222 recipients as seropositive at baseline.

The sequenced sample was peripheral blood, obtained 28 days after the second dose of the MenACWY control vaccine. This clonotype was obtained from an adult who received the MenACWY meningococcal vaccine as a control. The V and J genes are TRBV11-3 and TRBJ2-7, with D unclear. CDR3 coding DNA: TGTGCCAGCAGCCGATACTCAGACATTTACTACGAGCAGTACTTC. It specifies CASSRYSDIYYEQYF. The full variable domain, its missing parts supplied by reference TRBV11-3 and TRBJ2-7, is EAGVVQSPRYKIIEKKQPVAFWCNPISGHNTLYWYLQNLGQGPELLIRYENEEAVDDSQLPKDRFSAERLKGVDSTLKIQPAELGDSAVYLCASSRYSDIYYEQYFGPGTRLTVT.